This TCR beta chain was found in a study of PD-L1 blockade in urothelial cancer. Study overall: Prior exposure to chemotherapy in patients amounted to 0 to 3 regimens received. Study-wide points: Durable-benefit patients expanded tumor-associated blood clones more at 3 weeks.

Sequenced by immunoSEQ multiplex PCR; TCRdb stores in-frame clones only, minus some. The sample lists 40,000 to 50,000 clones; around 80% were seen once. As to this clone: Its antigen is not known.

Time point specified: pretreatment peripheral blood. The CDR3 is 14 amino acids. The V segment lost 3 bases and the J segment 1 base; nucleotides outside the gene matches: 2. Germline V gives CDR1 SEHNR, CDR2 FQNEAQ (reference sequence). This receptor was identified in a man between 65 and 85 years old with urothelial cancer. The rearrangement joins TRBV7-9 to TRBJ2-7; 8 bases match TRBD2. The sequencing here drew on PBMCs, taken around atezolizumab (anti-PD-L1) treatment. CDR3 nucleotide sequence: TGTGCCAGCAGCTTTGCGGGAGGTTCCTACGAGCAGTACTTC. It encodes CASSFAGGSYEQYF.